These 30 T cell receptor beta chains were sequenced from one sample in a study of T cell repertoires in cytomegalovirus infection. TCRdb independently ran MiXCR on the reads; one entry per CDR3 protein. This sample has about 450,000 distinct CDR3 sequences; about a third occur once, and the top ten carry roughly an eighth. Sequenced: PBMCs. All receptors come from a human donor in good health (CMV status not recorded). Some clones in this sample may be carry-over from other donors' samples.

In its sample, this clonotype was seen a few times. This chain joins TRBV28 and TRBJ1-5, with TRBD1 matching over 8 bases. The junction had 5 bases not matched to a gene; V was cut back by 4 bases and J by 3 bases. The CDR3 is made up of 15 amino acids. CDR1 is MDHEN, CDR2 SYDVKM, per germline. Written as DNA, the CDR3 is TGTGCCAGCAGTTCAACAGGGGGTTACAATCAGCCCCAGCATTTT. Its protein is CASSSTGGYNQPQHF.

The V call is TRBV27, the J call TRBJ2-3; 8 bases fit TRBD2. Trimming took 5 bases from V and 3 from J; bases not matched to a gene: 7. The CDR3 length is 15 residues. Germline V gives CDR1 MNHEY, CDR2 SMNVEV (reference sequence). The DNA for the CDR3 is TGTGCCAGCAGTCCGGGACTAGTCCAAACAGATACGCAGTATTTT. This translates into CASSPGLVQTDTQYF.

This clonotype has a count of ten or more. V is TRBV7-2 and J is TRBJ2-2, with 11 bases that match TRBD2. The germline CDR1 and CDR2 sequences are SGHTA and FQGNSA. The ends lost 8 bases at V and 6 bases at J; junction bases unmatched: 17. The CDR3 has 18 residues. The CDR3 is CASAGTASGGPGAGELFF. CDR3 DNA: TGTGCCAGCGCTGGGACGGCTAGCGGGGGGCCAGGAGCCGGGGAGCTGTTTTTT.

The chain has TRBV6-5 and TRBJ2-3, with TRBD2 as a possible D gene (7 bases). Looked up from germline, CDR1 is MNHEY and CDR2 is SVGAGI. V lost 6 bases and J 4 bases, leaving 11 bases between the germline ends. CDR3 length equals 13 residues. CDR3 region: CASRKGGADTQYF. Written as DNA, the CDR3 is TGTGCCAGCAGAAAGGGGGGGGCAGATACGCAGTATTTT.

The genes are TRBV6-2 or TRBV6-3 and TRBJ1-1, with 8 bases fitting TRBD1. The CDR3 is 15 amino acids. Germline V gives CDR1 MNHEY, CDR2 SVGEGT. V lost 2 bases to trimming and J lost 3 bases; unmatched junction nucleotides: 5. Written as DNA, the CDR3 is TGTGCCAGCAGTTACGACAGGGGTGCGTACACTGAAGCTTTCTTT. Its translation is CASSYDRGAYTEAFF.

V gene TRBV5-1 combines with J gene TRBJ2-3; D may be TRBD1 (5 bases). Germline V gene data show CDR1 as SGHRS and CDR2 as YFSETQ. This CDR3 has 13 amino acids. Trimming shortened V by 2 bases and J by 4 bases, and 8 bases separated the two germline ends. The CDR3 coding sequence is TGCGCCAGCAGCTTAGACAGTCCAGATACGCAGTATTTT. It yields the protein CASSLDSPDTQYF.

CDR3 in DNA: TGTGCCAGCAGCCCAACCACGGCCAACTACGAGCAGTACTTC. Amino acids: CASSPTTANYEQYF. The genes are TRBV7-2 and TRBJ2-7; D is uncertain. The germline V gene has CDR1 SGHTA and CDR2 FQGNSA. V gave up 5 bases and J gave up 3 bases, with 14 bases separating them. The CDR3 contains 14 residues.

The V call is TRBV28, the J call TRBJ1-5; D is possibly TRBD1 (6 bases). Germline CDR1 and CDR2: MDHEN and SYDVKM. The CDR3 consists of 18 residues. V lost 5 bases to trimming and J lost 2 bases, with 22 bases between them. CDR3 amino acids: CASSKVPGGRLGNQPQHF. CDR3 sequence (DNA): TGTGCCAGCAGTAAAGTCCCCGGGGGGCGCCTGGGCAATCAGCCCCAGCATTTT.

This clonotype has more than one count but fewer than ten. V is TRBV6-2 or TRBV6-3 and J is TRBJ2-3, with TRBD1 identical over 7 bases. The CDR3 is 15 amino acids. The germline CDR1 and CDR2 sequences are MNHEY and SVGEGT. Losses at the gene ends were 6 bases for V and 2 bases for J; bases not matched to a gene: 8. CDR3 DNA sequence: TGTGCCAGCAGCAACAGGGGCGCAATCACAGATACGCAGTATTTT. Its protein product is CASSNRGAITDTQYF.

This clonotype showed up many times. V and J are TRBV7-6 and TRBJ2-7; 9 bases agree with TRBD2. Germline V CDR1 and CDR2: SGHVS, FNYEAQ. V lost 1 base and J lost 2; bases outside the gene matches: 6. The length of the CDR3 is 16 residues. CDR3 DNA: TGTGCCAGCAGCTTAGGAGCGGGACTAGCACCCTACGAGCAGTACTTC. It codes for CASSLGAGLAPYEQYF.

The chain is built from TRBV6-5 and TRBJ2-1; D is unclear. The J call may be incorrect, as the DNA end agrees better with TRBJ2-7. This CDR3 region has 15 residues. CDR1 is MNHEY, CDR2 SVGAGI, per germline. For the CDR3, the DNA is TGTGCCAGCAGTTCCCCTGGGCAAAACCACAATGAGCAGTACTTC. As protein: CASSSPGQNHNEQYF.

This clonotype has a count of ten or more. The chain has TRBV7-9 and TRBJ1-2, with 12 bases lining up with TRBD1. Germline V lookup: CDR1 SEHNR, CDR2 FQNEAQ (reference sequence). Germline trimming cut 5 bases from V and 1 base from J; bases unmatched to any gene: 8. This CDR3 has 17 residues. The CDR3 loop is CASSQVRDRGLNYGYTF. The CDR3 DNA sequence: TGTGCCAGCAGCCAAGTACGGGACAGGGGGCTTAACTATGGCTACACCTTC.

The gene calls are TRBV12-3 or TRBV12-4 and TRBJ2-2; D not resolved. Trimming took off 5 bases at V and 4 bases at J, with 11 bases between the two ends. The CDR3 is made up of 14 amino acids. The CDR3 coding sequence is TGTGCCAGCAGTCGGATCCCTAGCACCGGGGAGCTGTTTTTT. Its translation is CASSRIPSTGELFF.

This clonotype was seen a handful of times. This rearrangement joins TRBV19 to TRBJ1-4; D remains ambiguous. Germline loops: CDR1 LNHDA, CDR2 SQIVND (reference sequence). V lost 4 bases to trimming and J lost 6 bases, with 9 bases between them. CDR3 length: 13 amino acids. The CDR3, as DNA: TGTGCCAGTAGTAGCAGTGCGGATGAAAAACTGTTTTTT. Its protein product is CASSSSADEKLFF.

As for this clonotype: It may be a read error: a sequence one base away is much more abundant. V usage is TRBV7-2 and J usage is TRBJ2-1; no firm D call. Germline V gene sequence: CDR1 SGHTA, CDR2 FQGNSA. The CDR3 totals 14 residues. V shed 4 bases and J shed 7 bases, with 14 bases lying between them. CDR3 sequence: CASSSRWGVNEQFF. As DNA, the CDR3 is TGTGCCAGCAGCTCGCGGTGGGGTGTGAATGAGCAGTTCTTC. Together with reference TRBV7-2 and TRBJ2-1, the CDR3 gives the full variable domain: GAGVSQSPSNKVTEKGKDVELRCDPISGHTALYWYRQSLGQGLEFLIYFQGNSAPDKSGLPSDRFSAERTGGSVSTLTIQRTQQEDSAVYLCASSSRWGVNEQFFGPGTRLTVL.

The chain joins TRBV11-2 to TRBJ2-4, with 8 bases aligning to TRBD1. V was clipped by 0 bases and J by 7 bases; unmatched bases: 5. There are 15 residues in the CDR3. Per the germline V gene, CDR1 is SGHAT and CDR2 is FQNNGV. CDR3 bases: TGTGCCAGCAGCTTAGATGCAGGGGGCTTTAACATTCAGTACTTC. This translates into CASSLDAGGFNIQYF.

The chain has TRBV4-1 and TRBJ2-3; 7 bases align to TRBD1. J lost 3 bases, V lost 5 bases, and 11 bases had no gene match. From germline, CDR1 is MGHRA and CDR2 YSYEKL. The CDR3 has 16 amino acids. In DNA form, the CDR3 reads TGCGCCAGCAGCTCCGGGGCAGGGGGTGAGACAGATACGCAGTATTTT. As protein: CASSSGAGGETDTQYF.

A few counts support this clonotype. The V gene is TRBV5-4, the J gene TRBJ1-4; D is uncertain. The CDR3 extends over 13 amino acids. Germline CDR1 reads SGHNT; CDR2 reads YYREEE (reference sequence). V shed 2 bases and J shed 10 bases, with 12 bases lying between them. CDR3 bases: TGTGCCAGCAGCTTAGGTGAAATCGGAAAACTGTTTTTT. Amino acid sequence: CASSLGEIGKLFF.

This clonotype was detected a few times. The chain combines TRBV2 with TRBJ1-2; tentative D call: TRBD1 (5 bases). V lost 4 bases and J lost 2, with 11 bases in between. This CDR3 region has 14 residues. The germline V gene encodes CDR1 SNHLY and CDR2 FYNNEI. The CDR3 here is CASSVTVTNYGYTF. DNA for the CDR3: TGTGCCAGCAGTGTGACAGTAACCAACTATGGCTACACCTTC.

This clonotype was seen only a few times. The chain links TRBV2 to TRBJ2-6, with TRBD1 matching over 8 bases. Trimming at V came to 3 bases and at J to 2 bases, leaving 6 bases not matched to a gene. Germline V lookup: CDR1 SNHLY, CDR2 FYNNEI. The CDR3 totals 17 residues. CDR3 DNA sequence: TGTGCCAGCAGTGACGGACAGGGTAGGGCTGGGGCCAACGTCCTGACTTTC. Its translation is CASSDGQGRAGANVLTF. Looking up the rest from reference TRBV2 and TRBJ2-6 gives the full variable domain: EPEVTQTPSHQVTQMGQEVILRCVPISNHLYFYWYRQILGQKVEFLVSFYNNEISEKSEIFDDQFSVERPDGSNFTLKIRSTKLEDSAMYFCASSDGQGRAGANVLTFGAGSRLTVL.

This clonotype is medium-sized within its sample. CDR3 DNA: TGTGCCAGCAGCCCACCCACAGGGGGCCAAAACATTCAGTACTTC. Amino acid sequence: CASSPPTGGQNIQYF. The chain recombines TRBV7-2 with TRBJ2-4; TRBD1 matches 9 bases. Germline V lookup: CDR1 SGHTA, CDR2 FQGNSA. V lost 5 bases to trimming and J lost 5 bases; unmatched junction nucleotides: 7. There are 15 residues in the CDR3. The entire variable domain, with the rest obtained from reference TRBV7-2 and TRBJ2-4, is as follows: GAGVSQSPSNKVTEKGKDVELRCDPISGHTALYWYRQSLGQGLEFLIYFQGNSAPDKSGLPSDRFSAERTGGSVSTLTIQRTQQEDSAVYLCASSPPTGGQNIQYFGAGTRLSVL.

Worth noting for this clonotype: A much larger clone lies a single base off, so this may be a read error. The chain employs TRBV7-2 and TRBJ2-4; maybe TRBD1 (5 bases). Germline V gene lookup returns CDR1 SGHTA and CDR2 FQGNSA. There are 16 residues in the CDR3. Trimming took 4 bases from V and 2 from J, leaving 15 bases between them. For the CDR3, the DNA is TGTGCCAGCAGCTCTAAAGACAGTGTCCCCAAAAACATTCAGTACTTC. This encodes CASSSKDSVPKNIQYF.

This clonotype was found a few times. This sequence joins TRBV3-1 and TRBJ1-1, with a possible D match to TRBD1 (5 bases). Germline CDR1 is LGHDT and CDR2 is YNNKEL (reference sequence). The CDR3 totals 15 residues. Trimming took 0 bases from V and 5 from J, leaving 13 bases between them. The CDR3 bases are TGTGCCAGCAGCCAAGATCGGGGGGGTGCGACTGAAGCTTTCTTT. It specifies CASSQDRGGATEAFF. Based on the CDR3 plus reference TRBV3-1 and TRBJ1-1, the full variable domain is DTAVSQTPKYLVTQMGNDKSIKCEQNLGHDTMYWYKQDSKKFLKIMFSYNNKELIINETVPNRFSPKSPDKAHLNLHINSLELGDSAVYFCASSQDRGGATEAFFGQGTRLTVV.

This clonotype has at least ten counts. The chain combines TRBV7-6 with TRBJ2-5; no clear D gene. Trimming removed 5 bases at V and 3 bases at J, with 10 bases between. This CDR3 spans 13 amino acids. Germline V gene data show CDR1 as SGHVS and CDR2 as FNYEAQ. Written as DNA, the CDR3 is TGTGCCAGCAGCCCCCGGACGGAAGAGACCCAGTACTTC. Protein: CASSPRTEETQYF.

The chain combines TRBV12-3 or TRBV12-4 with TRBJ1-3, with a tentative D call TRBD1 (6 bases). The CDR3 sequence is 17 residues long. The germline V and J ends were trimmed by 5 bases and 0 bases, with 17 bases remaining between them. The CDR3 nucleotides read TGTGCCAGCAGTCCTCGGACAGTGAAGAGCTCTGGAAACACCATATATTTT. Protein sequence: CASSPRTVKSSGNTIYF.

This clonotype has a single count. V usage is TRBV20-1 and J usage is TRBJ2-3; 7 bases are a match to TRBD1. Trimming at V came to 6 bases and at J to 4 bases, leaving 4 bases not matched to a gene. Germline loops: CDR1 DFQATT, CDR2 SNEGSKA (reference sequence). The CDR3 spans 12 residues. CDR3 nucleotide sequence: TGCAGTGCGAAGGGGGCGGCAGATACGCAGTATTTT. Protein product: CSAKGAADTQYF.

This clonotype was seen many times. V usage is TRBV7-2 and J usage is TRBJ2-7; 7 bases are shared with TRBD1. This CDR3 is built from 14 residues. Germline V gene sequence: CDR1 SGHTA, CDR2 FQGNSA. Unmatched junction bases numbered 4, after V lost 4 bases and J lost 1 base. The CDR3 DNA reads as TGTGCCAGCAGCTATAGACAGGGTTCCTACGAGCAGTACTTC. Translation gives CASSYRQGSYEQYF. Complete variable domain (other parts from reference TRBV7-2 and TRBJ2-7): GAGVSQSPSNKVTEKGKDVELRCDPISGHTALYWYRQSLGQGLEFLIYFQGNSAPDKSGLPSDRFSAERTGGSVSTLTIQRTQQEDSAVYLCASSYRQGSYEQYFGPGTRLTVT.

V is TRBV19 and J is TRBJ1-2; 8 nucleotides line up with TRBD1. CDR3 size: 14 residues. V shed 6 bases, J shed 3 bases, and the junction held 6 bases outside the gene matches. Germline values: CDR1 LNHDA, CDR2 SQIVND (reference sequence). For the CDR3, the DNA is TGTGCCAGTAGCTCCACAGGGGGAGACTATGGCTACACCTTC. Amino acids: CASSSTGGDYGYTF.

The CDR3 coding sequence is TGTGCCACCAGGGAAACAGGGGGCGCTACTAACACCGGGGAGCTGTTTTTT. Protein: CATRETGGATNTGELFF. This chain connects TRBV24-1 to TRBJ2-2; 9 bases line up with TRBD1. V was pared by 7 bases and J by 2 bases, with 10 bases of the junction left unmatched. CDR1 is KGHDR and CDR2 is SFDVKD in the germline V gene. The CDR3 spans 17 residues.

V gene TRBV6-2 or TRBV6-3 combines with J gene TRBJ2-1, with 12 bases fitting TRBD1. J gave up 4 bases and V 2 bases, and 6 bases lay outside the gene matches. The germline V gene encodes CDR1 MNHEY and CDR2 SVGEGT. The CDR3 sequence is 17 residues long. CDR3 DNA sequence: TGTGCCAGCAGTTACACCGTGGGACAGGGGGCGTACAATGAGCAGTTCTTC. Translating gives CASSYTVGQGAYNEQFF.